The 27 T cell receptor beta chains given below trace back to one sample, sequenced in a study of tissue T cells after allogeneic stem cell transplantation. As to time point: mouse harvest day 7 after allogeneic transplant. Each mouse received 10^7 T-cell-depleted marrow cells plus 10^6 splenic CD5+ T cells by tail vein. Using immunoSEQ multiplex PCR, the repertoire was profiled, and TCRdb retains in-frame clones only, with some absent. The sample has some 6,300 clones, around 50% seen once. Sequenced sample: gut tissue. The origin of the receptors is a female BALB/c mouse given C57BL/6 T cells with graft-versus-host disease after an allogeneic hematopoietic cell transplant.

In this sample, this clone turned up a few times. Mouse germline and gene names are used. The CDR3 end is not reached by the read, which stops 1 residue before it; the germline J gene fills it in. This rearrangement joins TRBV26 to TRBJ2-3; D is uncertain. This CDR3 comprises 13 residues. Germline V gene lookup returns CDR1 KGHPV and CDR2 FQNQEV (reference sequence). V dropped 6 bases and J dropped 0 bases, with 7 bases sitting between them. The CDR3 bases that were read are TGTGCCAGCAGCCTAGCTAGTGCAGAAACGCTGTAT. It codes for CASSLASAETLY. In full, the CDR3 reads CASSLASAETLYF.

A few counts support this clone. Gene names are the mouse ones. The read terminates 1 residue ahead of where the CDR3 ends, so the germline J gene completes it. The chain combines TRBV3 with TRBJ2-5, with D possibly TRBD1 on 5 matching bases. This CDR3 has 13 amino acids. V lost 3 bases and J 5 bases, leaving 9 bases between the germline ends. Per the germline V gene, CDR1 is SNHLY and CDR2 is FYNGKV (reference sequence). CDR3 DNA, as far as it was read: TGTGCCAGCAGCTTCAGGGATGGAGACACCCAGTAC. It specifies CASSFRDGDTQY. The full CDR3 is CASSFRDGDTQYF.

A remark on this clone: The gene names given are mouse names. Coverage ceases 1 residue before the CDR3 finishes, and the germline J gene fills in the end. The V call is TRBV19, the J call TRBJ1-1; 7 nucleotides match TRBD1. The CDR3 extends over 12 amino acids. V shed 4 bases, J shed 7 bases, and the junction held 4 bases outside the gene matches. Germline assignment: CDR1 FNHDT and CDR2 SITEND (reference sequence). The sequenced part of the CDR3 DNA is TGTGCCAGCAGTGCCGACAGGGAAGAAGTCTTC. Its protein is CASSADREEVF. The whole CDR3 region reads CASSADREEVFF. The full variable domain, its missing parts supplied by reference TRBV19 and TRBJ1-1, is GGIITQTPKFLIGQEGQKLTLKCQQNFNHDTMYWYRQDSGKGLRLIYYSITENDLQKGDLSEGYDASREKKSSFSLTVTSAQKNEMAVFLCASSADREEVFFGKGTRLTVV.

This clone came up a few times. Mouse gene names and germline throughout. The CDR3 is CASSLGGNYAEQFF. The CDR3 bases that were read are TGTGCAAGCAGCTTAGGGGGGAACTATGCTGAGCAGTTC. V and J are TRBV16 and TRBJ2-1; D may be TRBD1 or TRBD2 (5 bases each). Read data end 1 residue before the CDR3 end; the end is taken from the germline J gene. The CDR3 has 14 residues. V was cut by 1 base and J by 1 base, with 5 bases left in between. Germline values: CDR1 SGHSA, CDR2 FRNQAP.

This clone has just one count. Mouse germline and gene names are used. The CDR3 end lies 1 residue beyond the end of the read and is filled in from the germline J gene. The genes are TRBV26 and TRBJ1-6, with 7 bases identical to TRBD1. TRBJ1-6 is an ORF, with its function uncertain. V shed 2 bases, J shed 2 bases, and the junction held 0 bases outside the gene matches. CDR1 is KGHPV, CDR2 FQNQEV, per germline (reference sequence). The CDR3 totals 15 residues. Incomplete CDR3 DNA: TGTGCCAGCAGTCTGACAGGGGCCTATAATTCGCCCCTCTAC. Translation gives CASSLTGAYNSPLY. From start to end, the CDR3 is CASSLTGAYNSPLYF.

By share, this clone counts as medium-sized. The genes and germline here are from mouse. The read is 1 residue too short to cover the CDR3 end, so that end is filled in from the germline J gene. The chain combines TRBV17 with TRBJ2-1; D ambiguous. There are 13 residues in the CDR3. V lost 8 bases to trimming and J lost 0 bases, with 8 bases between them. CDR1 and CDR2 (germline): MNHDT, YYDKIL. The DNA read from the CDR3 is TGTGCTAGCTGTGACAATAACTATGCTGAGCAGTTC. This gives the protein CASCDNNYAEQF. The full-length CDR3 reads as CASCDNNYAEQFF.

Points on this clone: The gene names here belong to mouse. The CDR3 end falls 1 residue outside the read, so it is completed with the germline J gene. This chain links TRBV29 with TRBJ1-6, with D maybe TRBD1 (5 bases). TRBJ1-6 is filed as an ORF, its function uncertain. The CDR3 runs to 13 residues. Germline loops: CDR1 MSHET, CDR2 SYDVDS. Trimming removed 3 bases at V and 7 bases at J, with 7 bases between. CDR3 DNA (partial): TGTGCTAGCAGTTTCCACAGGAATTCGCCCCTCTAC. It codes for CASSFHRNSPLY. The whole CDR3 sequence is CASSFHRNSPLYF.

Regarding this clone: Gene names denote mouse genes. The missing CDR3 end, 1 residue past where the read stops, is filled in from the germline J gene. The rearrangement uses TRBV26 and TRBJ2-5, with 9 bases fitting TRBD1. V shed 4 bases, J shed 7 bases, and the junction held 6 bases outside the gene matches. There are 14 residues in the CDR3. Germline CDR1 is KGHPV and CDR2 is FQNQEV (reference sequence). CDR3 residues: CASSPTGGENTQYF. CDR3 bases read: TGTGCCAGCAGTCCCACAGGGGGCGAGAACACCCAGTAC.

As to this clone: Each gene name is a mouse one. The read gets to within 1 residue of the CDR3 end, and the germline J gene fills in the rest. J is TRBJ2-7 and V is TRBV5, with D perhaps matching TRBD2 (5 bases). The germline V and J ends were trimmed by 0 bases and 3 bases, with 9 bases remaining between them. Per germline, CDR1 LGHNA and CDR2 YNLKQL (reference sequence). This CDR3 comprises 14 residues. The CDR3 bases that were read are TGTGCCAGCAGCCAAGAGAGGACTTTCTATGAACAGTAC. Its translation is CASSQERTFYEQY. The whole CDR3 is CASSQERTFYEQYF.

This clone was observed a few times. Any gene name here is a mouse gene name. The read gets to within 1 residue of the CDR3 end, and the germline J gene fills in the rest. The chain employs TRBV13-3 and TRBJ2-7, with D possibly being TRBD1 (5 bases). The length of the CDR3 is 13 residues. V was trimmed by 3 bases and J by 0 bases, leaving 7 bases between them. CDR1 and CDR2 from the germline V gene are NNHDY and SYVADS. The CDR3 loop is CASSGQSSYEQYF. The CDR3 DNA, read in part, is TGTGCCAGCAGTGGACAGAGCTCCTATGAACAGTAC.

This clone was counted a single time. Gene names and germline refer to mouse. The CDR3 end lies 1 residue beyond the end of the read and is filled in from the germline J gene. The chain carries TRBV16 and TRBJ2-2, with D unresolved. The length of the CDR3 is 13 residues. CDR1 is SGHSA and CDR2 is FRNQAP in the germline V gene. V was pared by 4 bases and J by 0 bases, with 3 bases between. This chain's CDR3 is CASSSANTGQLYF. CDR3 bases read: TGTGCAAGCAGCTCCGCAAACACCGGGCAGCTCTAC.

This clone was detected only a few times. Mouse germline and gene names are used. The sequenced fragment ends 1 residue before the CDR3 boundary, so the rest is inferred from the germline J gene. The chain carries TRBV29 and TRBJ2-4; weak D call: TRBD2 (7 bases). V was trimmed by 6 bases and J by 8 bases, leaving 9 bases between them. Germline CDR1 is MSHET and CDR2 is SYDVDS. CDR3 length: 11 residues. Here the CDR3 reads CASRGGGTLYF. CDR3 DNA (partial): TGTGCTAGCAGAGGGGGGGGCACCTTGTAC. Supplemented by reference TRBV29 and TRBJ2-4, the full variable domain reads DMKVTQMPRYLIKRMGENVLLECGQDMSHETMYWYRQDPGLGLQLIYISYDVDSNSEGDIPKGYRVSRKKREHFSLILDSAKTNQTSVYFCASRGGGTLYFGAGTRLSVL.

On this clone itself: Gene names are mouse gene names. Read sequence stops 1 residue before the CDR3 end, and the germline J gene provides the missing end. The rearrangement links TRBV12-2 to TRBJ1-6; 10 bases are shared with TRBD1. TRBJ1-6 is known as an ORF, though its function is uncertain. CDR3 length: 15 amino acids. Germline CDR1 and CDR2: SGHLS and HYDKME. V was pared by 3 bases and J by 4 bases, with 2 bases of the junction left unmatched. The part of the CDR3 DNA that was read is TGTGCCAGCTCTGGGGGACAGGGGTATAATTCGCCCCTCTAC. Translating it yields CASSGGQGYNSPLY. The whole CDR3 is CASSGGQGYNSPLYF.

Concerning this clone itself: Mouse germline and gene names are used. The CDR3 end lies 1 residue beyond the end of the read and is filled in from the germline J gene. The chain has TRBV26 and TRBJ1-3; 10 nucleotides match TRBD1. This CDR3 has 15 residues. V lost 2 bases to trimming and J lost 2 bases; unmatched junction nucleotides: 0. CDR1 KGHPV and CDR2 FQNQEV come from the germline V gene (reference sequence). CDR3 DNA (partial): TGTGCCAGCAGTCTGGGGACAGGGGCTGGAAATACGCTCTAT. Translated, it gives CASSLGTGAGNTLY. The whole CDR3 sequence is CASSLGTGAGNTLYF. Drawing the rest from reference TRBV26 and TRBJ1-3, the complete variable domain is NSKVIQTPRYLVKGQGQKAKMRCIPEKGHPVVFWYQQNKNNEFKFLINFQNQEVLQQIDMTEKRFSAECPSNSPCSLEIQSSEAGDSALYLCASSLGTGAGNTLYFGEGSRLIVV.

A word on this clone: Germline and genes: mouse. The read is 1 residue too short to cover the CDR3 end, so that end is filled in from the germline J gene. This chain links TRBV31 with TRBJ2-3, with 8 bases aligning to TRBD2. The junction had 10 bases not matched to a gene; V was cut back by 0 bases and J by 8 bases. CDR1 is GKSSPN and CDR2 is SITVG in the germline V gene. The CDR3 has 15 amino acids. The CDR3 here is CAWSLVRGGAGTLYF. The covered CDR3 bases are TGTGCCTGGAGTCTAGTGCGGGGGGGCGCCGGAACGCTGTAT.

Remarks on this clone: Genes and germline are mouse. This chain's CDR3 is CASSLAGVNQDTQYF. CDR3 DNA (partial): TGTGCAAGCAGCTTAGCTGGGGTTAACCAAGACACCCAGTAC. This rearrangement joins TRBV16 to TRBJ2-5, with D perhaps TRBD2 (6 bases). The CDR3 end lies 1 residue beyond the end of the read and is filled in from the germline J gene. The ends were cut back, 1 base at V and 0 bases at J, with 8 bases in the middle. The germline V gene encodes CDR1 SGHSA and CDR2 FRNQAP. The CDR3 spans 15 residues.

This clone qualifies as large (0.1 to 1%). Mouse germline and gene names are used. The missing CDR3 end, 1 residue past where the read stops, is filled in from the germline J gene. The chain recombines TRBV26 with TRBJ2-1, with 7 bases fitting TRBD1. The junction had 1 base not matched to a gene; V was cut back by 2 bases and J by 3 bases. Germline V lookup: CDR1 KGHPV, CDR2 FQNQEV (reference sequence). The CDR3 runs 14 residues. The sequenced part of the CDR3 DNA is TGTGCCAGCAGTCTGGACAGGGTCTATGCTGAGCAGTTC. Protein sequence: CASSLDRVYAEQF. In full, the CDR3 reads CASSLDRVYAEQFF.

This clone was detected a few times. Germline and genes: mouse. The CDR3 extends 1 residue past the end of the read, so its final part is completed from the germline J gene. The chain is built from TRBV26 and TRBJ2-5, with D possibly being TRBD1 or TRBD2 (5 bases each). Deletions cut 4 bases from V and 2 bases from J, with 10 bases between. Germline V gives CDR1 KGHPV, CDR2 FQNQEV (reference sequence). The CDR3 totals 14 residues. The CDR3 reads CASSQGAFQDTQYF. CDR3 DNA (partial): TGTGCCAGCAGTCAAGGGGCGTTCCAAGACACCCAGTAC.

This clone has only a few counts. Gene and germline names: mouse. The read stops 1 residue short of the end of the CDR3; the missing end is completed from the germline J gene. J is TRBJ2-1 and V is TRBV15; TRBD1 might be the D (6 bases). Germline lookup yields CDR1 SGHND and CDR2 FRSKSL. The CDR3 has 14 amino acids. V was clipped by 10 bases and J by 1 base, with 14 bases between them. CDR3 protein: CAILRGQNYAEQFF. Partial CDR3 DNA: TGTGCCATCTTACGGGGACAAAACTATGCTGAGCAGTTC.

Concerning this clone itself: These gene names are mouse names. The CDR3 end lies 1 residue beyond the end of the read and is filled in from the germline J gene. J is TRBJ2-4 and V is TRBV20, with no clear D. There are 13 residues in the CDR3. The germline V and J ends were trimmed by 7 bases and 0 bases, with 11 bases remaining between them. Germline loops: CDR1 GFQATS, CDR2 STVNSAI. The part of the CDR3 DNA that was read is TGTGGTGTTCCTGGAAGTAGTCAAAACACCTTGTAC. It specifies CGVPGSSQNTLY. The whole CDR3 reads CGVPGSSQNTLYF.

This clone has just a few counts. Germline and genes: mouse. The read is 1 residue too short to cover the CDR3 end, so that end is filled in from the germline J gene. The chain joins TRBV15 to TRBJ2-7; TRBD1 aligns across 8 bases. V shed 6 bases, J shed 4 bases, and the junction held 5 bases outside the gene matches. Germline loops: CDR1 SGHND, CDR2 FRSKSL. This CDR3 spans 13 amino acids. The CDR3 protein is CASRSDRVYEQYF. The DNA read from the CDR3 is TGTGCCAGCAGGTCGGACAGGGTGTATGAACAGTAC.

This clone was seen a few times. Genes and germline are mouse. The CDR3 bases that were read are TGCTCCAGCAGTCCCGACAGGGGAGACACCTTGTAC. It is translated as CSSSPDRGDTLY. The whole CDR3 sequence is CSSSPDRGDTLYF. The V and J genes are TRBV23 and TRBJ2-4; TRBD1, as called in the table, went unchecked against the DNA. Coverage ceases 1 residue before the CDR3 finishes, and the germline J gene fills in the end. There are 13 residues in the CDR3. Germline loops: CDR1 KGHTA, CDR2 FQNQQP.

About this clone itself: Any gene name here is a mouse gene name. The read is 1 residue too short to cover the CDR3 end, so that end is filled in from the germline J gene. The gene calls are TRBV3 and TRBJ2-5; 12 bases are shared with TRBD1. The germline CDR1 and CDR2 sequences are SNHLY and FYNGKV (reference sequence). The CDR3 sequence is 15 residues long. The junction had 5 bases not matched to a gene; V was cut back by 5 bases and J by 5 bases. The CDR3 spells CASSPRDRGRDTQYF. The sequenced CDR3 bases are TGTGCCAGCAGCCCCCGGGACAGGGGGCGAGACACCCAGTAC.

On this clone: The gene names given are mouse names. From the germline J gene comes the end of the CDR3, since the read stops 1 residue before it. The chain links TRBV3 to TRBJ2-4; D may correspond to TRBD1 or TRBD2 (6 bases each). Trimming cost V 5 bases and J 3 bases, with 9 bases left between them. This CDR3 is 13 amino acids long. CDR1 and CDR2 (germline): SNHLY, FYNGKV (reference sequence). The CDR3 is CASSPGGQNTLYF. The sequenced CDR3 bases are TGTGCCAGCAGCCCCGGGGGCCAAAACACCTTGTAC.

Points on this clone: The genes are named according to mouse. The read finishes 1 residue shy of the CDR3 end, and the germline J gene is used to complete it. J is TRBJ1-2 and V is TRBV5, with D possibly matching TRBD1 (6 bases). The CDR3 has 15 amino acids. Trimming removed 4 bases at V and 1 base at J, with 13 bases between. Germline CDR1 LGHNA, CDR2 YNLKQL (reference sequence). The CDR3 here is CASSPHRDKNSDYTF. The sequenced part of the CDR3 DNA is TGTGCCAGCAGCCCCCACCGGGACAAAAACTCCGACTACACC.

About this clone: The genes and germline here are from mouse. The CDR3 end falls 1 residue outside the read, so it is completed with the germline J gene. The chain links TRBV23 to TRBJ1-1; no DNA check was done on the table's D call, TRBD1. The CDR3 covers 14 residues. Germline CDR1 reads KGHTA; CDR2 reads FQNQQP. CDR3 sequence reads: CSSSQGQGNTEVFF. The CDR3 bases that were read are TGCTCCAGCAGTCAAGGACAGGGTAACACAGAAGTCTTC.

Comment on this clone: The gene names here belong to mouse. The read terminates 1 residue before the CDR3 end, so the remaining end is supplied by the germline J gene. The V and J genes are TRBV3 and TRBJ2-1; 7 bases line up with TRBD1. The CDR3 consists of 13 residues. Germline trimming cut 5 bases from V and 4 bases from J; bases unmatched to any gene: 2. Germline V CDR1 and CDR2: SNHLY, FYNGKV (reference sequence). CDR3 DNA, as far as it was read: TGTGCCAGCAGCCGGGGACAGTATGCTGAGCAGTTC. Amino acids: CASSRGQYAEQF. The entire CDR3 reads CASSRGQYAEQFF.